A single sample is the source of the 9 T cell receptor beta chains below, sequenced in a study of T cell clonality in common variable immunodeficiency. Assay: immunoSEQ multiplex PCR; the TCRdb copy retains only in-frame clones and omits some. Listed here are roughly 50,000 clones without any singletons, the top ten holding about 3.4%. The sequenced sample consisted of peripheral blood mononuclear cells. The receptor set was obtained from a person between 18 and 69 years old in good health.

This clone showed up many times. The CDR3 end falls 3 residues outside the read, so it is completed with the germline J gene. The chain combines TRBV20-1 with TRBJ2-1; maybe TRBD2 (5 bases). CDR1 DFQATT and CDR2 SNEGSKA come from the germline V gene (reference sequence). The CDR3 length is 14 residues. Trimming cost V 6 bases and J 5 bases, with 17 bases left between them. CDR3 DNA (partial): TGCAGTGCCAACCCCCGGACTGTCCACAATGAG. Its protein product is CSANPRTVHNE. The full CDR3 sequence reads CSANPRTVHNEQFF.

This clone rates as medium-sized (0.01 to 0.1%). The read ends 3 residues shy of where the CDR3 ends; the end is completed using the germline J gene. V is TRBV7-8 and J is TRBJ2-4, with 7 bases that match TRBD1. V shed 5 bases, J shed 1 base, and the junction held 2 bases outside the gene matches. Per germline, CDR1 SGHVS and CDR2 FQNEAQ. CDR3 size: 14 residues. The part of the CDR3 DNA that was read is TGTGCCAGCAGCCTGACAGGGGCCAAAAACATT. This codes for CASSLTGAKNI. From start to end, the CDR3 is CASSLTGAKNIQYF.

This clone was observed at least ten times. The sequenced fragment ends 3 residues before the CDR3 boundary, so the rest is inferred from the germline J gene. The J gene is TRBJ1-1, the V gene TRBV5-1, with 7 positions matching TRBD1. CDR3 size: 13 residues. Looked up from germline, CDR1 is SGHRS and CDR2 is YFSETQ. The ends lost 4 bases at V and 4 bases at J; junction bases unmatched: 4. The sequenced CDR3 bases are TGCGCCAGCAGCGGACAGGTCGGCACTGAA. It codes for CASSGQVGTE. The full CDR3 reads CASSGQVGTEAFF.

In this sample, this clone turned up many times. With the read ending 3 residues before the CDR3 end, the germline J gene is used to fill in that end. The chain uses TRBV7-6 and TRBJ1-4; D is perhaps TRBD1 (5 bases). CDR1 SGHVS and CDR2 FNYEAQ come from the germline V gene. V was clipped by 1 base and J by 5 bases, with 5 bases between them. The CDR3 is 13 residues long. Here the CDR3 reads CASSLGGNEKLFF. The DNA read from the CDR3 is TGTGCCAGCAGCTTAGGGGGCAATGAAAAA.

This clone was picked up many times. Germline is not matched at one junction end, which may reflect a read error. The DNA ends 3 residues before the CDR3 does, and the rest of the CDR3 is filled in from the germline J gene. The chain uses TRBV4-2 and TRBJ2-7; D gene ambiguous. Germline CDR1 LGHNA, CDR2 YNFKEQ. The CDR3 runs to 15 residues. This chain's CDR3 is CASSQVYGSSYEQYF. The sequenced part of the CDR3 DNA is TGCGCCAGCAGCCAAGTTTATGGCAGCTCCTACGAG.

This clone has more than one count but fewer than ten. The read halts 3 residues ahead of the CDR3 end, with the missing end drawn from the germline J gene. The chain has TRBV5-1 and TRBJ2-7, with 7 positions matching TRBD1. The CDR3 loop spans 14 amino acids. The trim removed 3 bases at V and 1 base at J, leaving 4 bases unmatched. CDR1 is SGHRS and CDR2 is YFSETQ in the germline V gene. The part of the CDR3 DNA that was read is TGCGCCAGCAGCTCGGGGACAGCTTCCTACGAG. It is translated as CASSSGTASYE. The complete CDR3 sequence is CASSSGTASYEQYF.

This clone was recorded at least ten times. The read is 3 residues too short to cover the CDR3 end, so that end is filled in from the germline J gene. This sequence joins TRBV2 and TRBJ2-5; the D gene is possibly TRBD2 (6 bases). Trimming removed 5 bases from V and 2 bases from J, with 15 bases in between. There are 15 residues in the CDR3. CDR1 SNHLY and CDR2 FYNNEI come from the germline V gene. The CDR3 here is CASSYQGRGQETQYF. CDR3 bases read: TGTGCCAGCAGTTACCAGGGACGGGGGCAAGAGACC.

This clone has a count of ten or more. Read sequence stops 3 residues before the CDR3 end, and the germline J gene provides the missing end. V and J are TRBV18 and TRBJ1-4; D not certain. Germline V gene data show CDR1 as KGHSH and CDR2 as LQKENI. The CDR3 spans 15 residues. V was cut by 1 base and J by 6 bases, with 12 bases left in between. The DNA read from the CDR3 is TGTGCCAGCTCACCACGGCGGGCTTCTGATGAAAAA. Protein sequence: CASSPRRASDEK. In full, the CDR3 is CASSPRRASDEKLFF.

This clone was seen ten or more times. The read comes to an end 3 residues before the CDR3 does, leaving the germline J gene to fill in the end. This chain links TRBV18 with TRBJ1-5; 9 positions match TRBD1. V was pared by 6 bases and J by 6 bases, with 6 bases of the junction left unmatched. Germline CDR1 KGHSH, CDR2 LQKENI. This CDR3 region has 14 residues. Here the CDR3 reads CASSPGQGIQPQHF. The DNA read from the CDR3 is TGTGCCAGCTCCCCCGGACAGGGGATTCAGCCC.